This T cell receptor (beta chain) was sequenced for a study of CD8+CD57+ T cells in acquired aplastic anemia. Study background: Sorted cells (CD4+ and CD8+) yielded DNA amounts that averaged roughly 3 ug.

Remarks on this clonotype: Its target is unknown.

This CDR3 is 13 amino acids long. CDR1 and CDR2 from the germline V gene are LNHDA and SQIVND (reference sequence). The V end lost 7 bases, the J end lost 1 base, and 10 bases lay between the germline ends. It was genomic DNA that served as the template for profiling TCR beta VDJ and CDR3. TCRdb reanalysed the reads using MiXCR and keeps one entry per CDR3 protein. The repertoire includes roughly 170,000 distinct CDR3 sequences, about 44% of them detected once, and 10% to 15% sits in the top ten. Findings and limits, study-wide: Between patients and controls, 25 to 35 CD8+ CDR3 sequences were found in common. Any difference that existed in CD8+ Simpson's diversity between patients and controls was not significant.

Sequencing was done on patients that had shown CD8+CD57+ cell expansion by flow cytometry. All participating patients were living with severe acquired aplastic anemia. The specimen sequenced was sorted CD4+, CD8+, or CD8+CD57+ T cells (not recorded which) from PBMCs. J is TRBJ1-1 and V is TRBV19; D remains unclear. The sequence was obtained from a human donor with aplastic anemia. The CDR3: CASTPLSNTEAFF. The CDR3 DNA reads as TGTGCCAGTACCCCTCTTTCGAACACTGAAGCTTTCTTT.